This T cell receptor beta chain was recovered during a study of T cell repertoires in aging, cancer and after chemotherapy. Study in general: Repeat sampling of healthy donors over several months to years showed clear clonal overlap.

This clonotype was recorded a few times. Peripheral blood genomic DNA, not sorted cells or RNA, was the template. Rearranged V-D-J TRB sequences were amplified with a mixed TRB-A/B primer pool. TCRdb passed the multiplex PCR reads through MiXCR, listing each CDR3 protein once. The data contain around 13,000 distinct CDR3 sequences, 35% of them singletons. Germline trimming cut 3 bases from V and 7 bases from J; bases unmatched to any gene: 8. CDR1 is GTSNPN, CDR2 SVGIG, per germline (reference sequence). This CDR3 is 14 amino acids long. Sequenced: blood. The chain recombines TRBV30 with TRBJ1-2, with 10 bases identical to TRBD1. The sequence came from a human donor in good health. The donor label of this sample is uncertain. CDR3 DNA sequence: TGTGCCTGGAGCCCGGGACAGGGGCTTTCTGGCTACACCTTC. It codes for CAWSPGQGLSGYTF.